This T cell receptor (beta chain) was captured by sequencing in a study of OX40 agonist ivuxolimab in advanced cancers. The wider study: The diagnoses of dose-escalation patients were hepatocellular carcinoma, melanoma, renal cell or head and neck cancer. Whole-study results and caveats: Clonal expansion was seen in CD4+ and CD8+ blood T cells by week 6 at 0.1 to 3.0 mg/kg.

A remark on this clone: Its antigen is as yet unknown.

CDR1 MGHDK and CDR2 SYGVNS come from the germline V gene. The CDR3 contains 15 residues. Between the trimmed V and J ends, which lost 5 bases and 4 bases, there was a span of 12 bases. The investigators sampled blood at baseline, at cycle 4 day 1, and at cycle 7 day 1. Here immunoSEQ multiplex PCR was the method, and the copy in TCRdb shows in-frame clones only, minus some. Of approximately 96,000 clones listed, 90% are singletons. This specimen consisted of CD4+ or CD8+ T cells sorted from blood, obtained in a trial of the OX40 agonist ivuxolimab. The chain employs TRBV25-1 and TRBJ2-6, with a weak D call TRBD1 (6 bases). This TCR was recovered from an adult with an advanced solid tumor such as melanoma, head and neck, liver or kidney cancer. CDR3 in amino acids: CASSLQGSGANVLTF. The CDR3 DNA reads TGTGCCAGCAGTCTACAGGGTTCCGGGGCCAACGTCCTGACTTTC.